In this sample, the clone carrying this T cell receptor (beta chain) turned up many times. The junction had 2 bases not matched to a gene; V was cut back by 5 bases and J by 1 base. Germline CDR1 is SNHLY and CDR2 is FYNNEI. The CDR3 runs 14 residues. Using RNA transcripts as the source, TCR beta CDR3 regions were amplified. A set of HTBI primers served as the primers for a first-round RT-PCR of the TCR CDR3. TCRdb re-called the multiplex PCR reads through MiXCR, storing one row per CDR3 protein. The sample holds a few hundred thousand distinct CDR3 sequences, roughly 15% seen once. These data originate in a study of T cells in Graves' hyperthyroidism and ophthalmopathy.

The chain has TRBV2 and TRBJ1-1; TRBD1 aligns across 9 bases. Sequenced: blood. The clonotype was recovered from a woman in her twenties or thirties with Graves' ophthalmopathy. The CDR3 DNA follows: TGTGCCAGCAGTCAGGACAGGGGGAACACTGAAGCTTTCTTT. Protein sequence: CASSQDRGNTEAFF.